The present TCR beta chain was sequenced within a study of T cell responses to AZD1222 COVID-19 vaccine. Second-dose schedules of about 4 or about 12 weeks were combined. Broader study findings: Among AZD1222 vaccinees, only six were seropositive at baseline.

Germline CDR1 SGHTA, CDR2 FQGTGA. This CDR3 has 15 residues. Trimming took off 5 bases at V and 6 bases at J, with 17 bases between the two ends. Sequencing was performed with immunoSEQ multiplex PCR; in TCRdb, only in-frame clones are kept and a portion is missing. The sample includes 150,000 to 200,000 clones, more than 75% seen only once; the top ten take 25% to 30%. A word on this clone: What it binds is unknown.

Material: peripheral blood, obtained 28 days after the second AZD1222 dose. This chain joins TRBV7-3 and TRBJ2-1, with unresolved D. The receptor's source is an adult who received the AZD1222 COVID-19 vaccine. The CDR3 DNA follows: TGTGCCAGCAGCGGTGGCCCGCCCCTCGGCAATGAGCAGTTCTTC. Translation: CASSGGPPLGNEQFF.